The 11 T cell receptor beta chains below were found in one sample sequenced in a study of blood T cell repertoires in COVID-19. Some clones are missing from TCRdb's copy, which holds only in-frame ones; the method was immunoSEQ multiplex PCR. The sample gives 210,000 or so clones, about nine tenths of which show up once; more than 4.5% is in the top ten. Input material: peripheral blood. The receptors were gathered from a woman aged 40 to 50 with acute or convalescent COVID-19.

The chain links TRBV24-1 to TRBJ1-1; weak D call: TRBD1 (5 bases). Germline values: CDR1 KGHDR, CDR2 SFDVKD. The CDR3 contains 14 residues. With 8 bases removed from V and 3 bases from J, the gap between germline ends came to 15 bases. Here the CDR3 DNA reads TGTGCCACCAACCCGCAGGGTAAGGACACTGAAGCTTTCTTT. Its translation is CATNPQGKDTEAFF.

The chain couples TRBV25-1 to TRBJ2-3, with 8 bases aligning to TRBD2. Germline CDR1 MGHDK, CDR2 SYGVNS. With V trimmed by 0 bases and J by 6 bases, 8 bases remained unmatched. The CDR3 consists of 16 residues. The CDR3 DNA sequence: TGTGCCAGCAGTGAATACGACACGGGGGGGCATGATACGCAGTATTTT. Translated, it gives CASSEYDTGGHDTQYF.

The V call is TRBV11-2, the J call TRBJ2-2, with TRBD2 matching over 11 bases. The CDR3 spans 15 residues. V was pared by 6 bases and J by 8 bases, with 8 bases of the junction left unmatched. CDR1 and CDR2 from the germline V gene are SGHAT and FQNNGV. DNA for the CDR3: TGTGCCAGCAGTTTCACTAGCGGGGGAGCTGGGGAGCTGTTTTTT. Encoded protein: CASSFTSGGAGELFF.

The chain couples TRBV5-6 to TRBJ1-5; a possible D gene is TRBD1 (5 bases). This CDR3 is 14 amino acids long. Germline V CDR1 and CDR2: SGHDT, YYEEEE. The V end lost 3 bases, the J end lost 7 bases, and 14 bases lay between the germline ends. DNA of the CDR3: TGTGCCAGCAGCTGGGGCCCGAAGGGACAGCCCCAGCATTTT. This translates into CASSWGPKGQPQHF.

The DNA for the CDR3 is TGTGCCAGCAGTATACAGGGAGATACGCAGTATTTT. It is translated as CASSIQGDTQYF. The chain employs TRBV2 and TRBJ2-3; perhaps TRBD1 as D (6 bases). The germline V and J ends were trimmed by 5 bases and 5 bases, with 8 bases remaining between them. The CDR3 contains 12 residues. The germline CDR1 and CDR2 sequences are SNHLY and FYNNEI.

The chain combines TRBV11-1 with TRBJ1-4; weak D call: TRBD1 (6 bases). The V gene lost 6 bases and the J gene lost 8 bases, with 16 bases spanning the gap. The germline CDR1 and CDR2 sequences are SGHAT and FQDESV (reference sequence). The CDR3 is 14 amino acids. The CDR3 DNA reads TGTGCCAGCAGTGATCGCAGGGGAGGGGAAAAACTGTTTTTT. It is translated as CASSDRRGGEKLFF. The full variable domain, its missing parts supplied by reference TRBV11-1 and TRBJ1-4, is EAEVAQSPRYKITEKSQAVAFWCDPISGHATLYWYRQILGQGPELLVQFQDESVVDDSQLPKDRFSAERLKGVDSTLKIQPAELGDSAMYLCASSDRRGGEKLFFGSGTQLSVL.

The chain uses TRBV6-1 and TRBJ1-2; D is unresolved. CDR1 and CDR2 (germline): MNHNS, SASEGT. This CDR3 has 15 residues. V was trimmed by 3 bases and J by 2 bases, leaving 13 bases between them. CDR3 nucleotides: TGTGCCAGCAGTGAGCAGGCGTCGATAAACTATGGCTACACCTTC. Protein product: CASSEQASINYGYTF.

V is TRBV7-2 and J is TRBJ2-5; 12 bases line up with TRBD2. Germline V gives CDR1 SGHTA, CDR2 FQGNSA. The trim removed 5 bases at V and 6 bases at J, leaving 13 bases unmatched. The CDR3 is 17 residues long. Here the CDR3 reads CASSPSPLAGGPKTQYF. The DNA for the CDR3 is TGTGCCAGCAGCCCATCACCTCTAGCGGGGGGGCCTAAGACCCAGTACTTC.

V usage is TRBV5-6 and J usage is TRBJ2-3; D may be TRBD2 (5 bases). The CDR3 runs to 13 residues. V gave up 5 bases and J gave up 2 bases, with 9 bases separating them. In germline, CDR1 is SGHDT, CDR2 YYEEEE. For the CDR3, the DNA is TGTGCCAGCAGGGGCGGGCACACAGATACGCAGTATTTT. Translation gives CASRGGHTDTQYF.

This clone was observed once. The rearrangement joins TRBV6-5 to TRBJ1-1; tentative D call: TRBD1 (5 bases). CDR3 size: 14 residues. Between the trimmed V and J ends, which lost 4 bases and 1 base, there was a span of 10 bases. The V gene's germline CDR1 is MNHEY and CDR2 SVGAGI. In nucleotides, the CDR3 is TGTGCCAGCAGTTTTCAGGACACGAACACTGAAGCTTTCTTT. It yields the protein CASSFQDTNTEAFF.

This clone was seen only once. The V gene is TRBV7-8, the J gene TRBJ1-3; 8 nucleotides agree with TRBD1. V lost 1 base to trimming and J lost 2 bases; unmatched junction nucleotides: 1. CDR3 length equals 15 residues. CDR1 is SGHVS and CDR2 is FQNEAQ in the germline V gene. The CDR3 nucleotides are TGTGCCAGCAGCTTAGAGACAGGGGCTGGAAACACCATATATTTT. Translating gives CASSLETGAGNTIYF. The whole variable domain, remainder taken from reference TRBV7-8 and TRBJ1-3, is GAGVSQSPRYKVAKRGQDVALRCDPISGHVSLFWYQQALGQGPEFLTYFQNEAQLDKSGLPSDRFFAERPEGSVSTLKIQRTQQEDSAVYLCASSLETGAGNTIYFGEGSWLTVV.